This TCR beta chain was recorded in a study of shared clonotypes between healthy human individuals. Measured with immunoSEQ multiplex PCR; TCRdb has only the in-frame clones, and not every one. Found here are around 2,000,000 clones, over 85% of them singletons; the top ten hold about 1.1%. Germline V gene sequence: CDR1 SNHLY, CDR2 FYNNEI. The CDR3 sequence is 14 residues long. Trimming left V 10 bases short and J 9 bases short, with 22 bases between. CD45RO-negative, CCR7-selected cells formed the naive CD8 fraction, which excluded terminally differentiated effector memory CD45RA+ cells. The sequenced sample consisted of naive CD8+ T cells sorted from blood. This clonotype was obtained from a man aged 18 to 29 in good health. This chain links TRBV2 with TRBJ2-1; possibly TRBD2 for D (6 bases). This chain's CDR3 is CAIVGRGGVVEQFF. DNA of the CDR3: TGTGCCATAGTAGGACGGGGCGGGGTAGTTGAGCAGTTCTTC.